This entry is about one T cell receptor beta chain. Its specificity is not known. Generated by immunoSEQ multiplex PCR, the TCRdb table keeps only in-frame clones and is missing some. The sample has about 140,000 clones, 80% to 95% seen once. This sample stems from a study of T cell responses to AZD1222 COVID-19 vaccine. Study results and caveats: Clonal diversity may have been underestimated, and the donors were mostly white British, with more females than males.

The starting material was peripheral blood, obtained on day 0 of AZD1222 vaccination. This receptor was obtained from an adult in good health.

CDR3 loop: CASGRGEPGGYTF. CDR3 nucleotides: TGTGCTAGTGGCAGGGGGGAGCCGGGTGGCTACACCTTC. This chain uses TRBV12-5 with TRBJ1-2; 7 bases are a match to TRBD1. The germline V gene encodes CDR1 LGHNT and CDR2 FRNRAP. J lost 7 bases, V lost 6 bases, and 8 bases had no gene match. The CDR3 is 13 amino acids.